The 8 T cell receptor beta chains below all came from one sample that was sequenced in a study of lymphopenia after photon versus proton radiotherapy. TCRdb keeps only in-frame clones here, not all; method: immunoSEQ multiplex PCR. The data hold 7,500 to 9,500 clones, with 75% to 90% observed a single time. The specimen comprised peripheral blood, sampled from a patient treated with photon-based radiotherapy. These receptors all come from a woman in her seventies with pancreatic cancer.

In DNA form, the CDR3 reads TGCGCCAGCAGCCAAGATCCCAATCAGCCCCAGCATTTT. It is translated as CASSQDPNQPQHF. The chain has TRBV4-3 and TRBJ1-5; D ambiguous. The CDR3 spans 13 residues. Between the trimmed V and J ends, which lost 0 bases and 3 bases, there was a span of 3 bases. Germline assignment: CDR1 LGHNA and CDR2 YSLEER.

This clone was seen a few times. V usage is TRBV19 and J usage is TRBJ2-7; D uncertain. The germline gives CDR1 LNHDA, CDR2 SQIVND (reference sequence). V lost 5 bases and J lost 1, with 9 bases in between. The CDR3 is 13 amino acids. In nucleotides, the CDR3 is TGTGCCAGTAGTTCCCTGGGGTCCTACGAGCAGTACTTC. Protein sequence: CASSSLGSYEQYF.

CDR3 sequence reads: CASSQDRSDRVIPDTQYF. The CDR3 region has the DNA TGCGCCAGCAGCCAAGATAGGTCAGACAGGGTGATCCCAGATACGCAGTATTTT. This chain links TRBV4-1 with TRBJ2-3; TRBD1 matches at 7 bases. Trimming removed 0 bases from V and 4 bases from J; junction bases left unmatched: 13. The CDR3 spans 18 residues. CDR1 is MGHRA and CDR2 is YSYEKL in the germline V gene.

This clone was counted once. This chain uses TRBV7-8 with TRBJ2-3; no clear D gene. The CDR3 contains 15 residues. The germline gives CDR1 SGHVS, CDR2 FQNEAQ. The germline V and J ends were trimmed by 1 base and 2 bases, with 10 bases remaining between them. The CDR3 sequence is CASSLGGFPTDTQYF. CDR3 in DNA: TGTGCCAGCAGCTTAGGCGGATTCCCCACAGATACGCAGTATTTT.

CDR3 protein: CASNDGYYEQYF. The CDR3 DNA reads as TGTGCCAGCAATGACGGGTATTACGAGCAGTACTTC. The chain recombines TRBV2 with TRBJ2-7; D is unresolved. The CDR3 extends over 12 amino acids. V dropped 7 bases and J dropped 4 bases, with 11 bases sitting between them. Per the germline V gene, CDR1 is SNHLY and CDR2 is FYNNEI.

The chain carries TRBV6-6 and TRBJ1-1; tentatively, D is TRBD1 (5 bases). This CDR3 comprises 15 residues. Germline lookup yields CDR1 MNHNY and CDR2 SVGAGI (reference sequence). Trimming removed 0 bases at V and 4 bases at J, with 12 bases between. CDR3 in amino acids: CASSYSIAGTTEAFF. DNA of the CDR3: TGTGCCAGCAGTTACTCGATCGCAGGGACCACTGAAGCTTTCTTT.

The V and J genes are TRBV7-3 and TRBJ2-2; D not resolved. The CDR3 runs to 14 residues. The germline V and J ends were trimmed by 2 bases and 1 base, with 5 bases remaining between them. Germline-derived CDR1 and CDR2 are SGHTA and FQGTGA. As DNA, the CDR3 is TGTGCCAGCAGCTTAGCAAGGAACACCGGGGAGCTGTTTTTT. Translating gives CASSLARNTGELFF.

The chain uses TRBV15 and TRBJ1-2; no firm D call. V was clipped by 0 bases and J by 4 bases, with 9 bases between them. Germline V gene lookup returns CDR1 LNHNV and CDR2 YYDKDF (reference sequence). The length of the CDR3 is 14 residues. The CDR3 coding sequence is TGTGCCACCAGCAGAGACAGAGTTATCTATGGCTACACCTTC. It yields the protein CATSRDRVIYGYTF.